A single sample gave rise to the 20 T cell receptor beta chains below, sequenced in a study of identifying expanded T cells in peripheral blood. Libraries were prepared by immunoSEQ multiplex PCR; TCRdb keeps only in-frame clonotypes and omits some of them. Of tens of thousands of clones listed, more than 75% are singletons. The material sequenced was blood. Every receptor here comes from a person between 18 and 75 years old in good health.

This chain connects TRBV11-2 to TRBJ2-7, with D tentatively TRBD2 (6 bases). Germline CDR1 reads SGHAT; CDR2 reads FQNNGV. This CDR3 contains 15 residues. V was clipped by 4 bases and J by 3 bases, with 16 bases between them. The CDR3: CASSSYIGGIYEQYF. In DNA, the CDR3 is TGTGCCAGCAGCTCCTACATCGGGGGTATCTACGAGCAGTACTTC.

The rearrangement joins TRBV7-9 to TRBJ2-7; D gene ambiguous. The germline V gene has CDR1 SEHNR and CDR2 FQNEAQ (reference sequence). The CDR3 spans 12 residues. V was clipped by 5 bases and J by 6 bases, with 11 bases between them. As DNA, the CDR3 is TGTGCCAGCAGCATAAGTTCTGGCGAGCAGTACTTC. It is translated as CASSISSGEQYF.

This chain links TRBV9 with TRBJ2-3, with TRBD1 as a possible D gene (6 bases). Trimming stripped 0 bases from V and 2 bases from J, with 13 bases between. CDR1 SGDLS and CDR2 YYNGEE come from the germline V gene. The CDR3 spans 16 residues. This CDR3 reads CASSVAGTTTTDTQYF. For the CDR3, the DNA is TGTGCCAGCAGCGTAGCAGGGACAACCACCACAGATACGCAGTATTTT. The full variable domain, its missing parts supplied by reference TRBV9 and TRBJ2-3, is DSGVTQTPKHLITATGQRVTLRCSPRSGDLSVYWYQQSLDQGLQFLIQYYNGEERAKGNILERFSAQQFPDLHSELNLSSLELGDSALYFCASSVAGTTTTDTQYFGPGTRLTVL.

The rearrangement links TRBV7-2 to TRBJ1-2; D perhaps matches TRBD1 (5 bases). CDR1 and CDR2 from the germline V gene are SGHTA and FQGNSA. This CDR3 spans 15 amino acids. V lost 1 base and J lost 8, with 17 bases in between. The CDR3 DNA follows: TGTGCCAGCAGCTTAGTCTCCGACGGCCCAGGGGGCTACACCTTC. This gives the protein CASSLVSDGPGGYTF.

The V gene is TRBV7-2, the J gene TRBJ1-1; D unresolved. Germline values: CDR1 SGHTA, CDR2 FQGNSA. V was cut by 2 bases and J by 1 base, with 5 bases left in between. This CDR3 has 13 residues. CDR3: CASSLQKNTEAFF. The CDR3 nucleotides are TGTGCCAGCAGCTTACAGAAGAACACTGAAGCTTTCTTT.

The chain recombines TRBV6-6 with TRBJ1-3; 10 nucleotides agree with TRBD1. This CDR3 region has 15 residues. The trim removed 4 bases at V and 4 bases at J, leaving 4 bases unmatched. CDR1 and CDR2 from the germline V gene are MNHNY and SVGAGI (reference sequence). The DNA of the CDR3 is TGTGCCAGCAGTTCCAGGACAGGGGGAGGAAACACCATATATTTT. It is translated as CASSSRTGGGNTIYF.

To note about this clone: A junction boundary mismatches the germline segment, possibly from a read error. The chain carries TRBV30 and TRBJ2-1, with D maybe TRBD1 (5 bases). CDR1 and CDR2 (germline): GTSNPN, SVGIG (reference sequence). The CDR3 runs 13 residues. The CDR3: CASGQNRYNEQFF. DNA of the CDR3: TGCGCGAGTGGACAAAATCGATACAATGAGCAGTTCTTC.

The chain is built from TRBV5-6 and TRBJ2-3; 7 bases fit TRBD1. Unmatched junction bases numbered 9, after V lost 6 bases and J lost 2 bases. This CDR3 contains 15 residues. From germline, CDR1 is SGHDT and CDR2 YYEEEE. CDR3 protein: CASIEQGHLTDTQYF. CDR3 DNA: TGTGCCAGCATCGAACAGGGGCATCTCACAGATACGCAGTATTTT. Supplemented by reference TRBV5-6 and TRBJ2-3, the full variable domain reads DAGVTQSPTHLIKTRGQQVTLRCSPKSGHDTVSWYQQALGQGPQFIFQYYEEEERQRGNFPDRFSGHQFPNYSSELNVNALLLGDSALYLCASIEQGHLTDTQYFGPGTRLTVL.

CDR3 nucleotide sequence: TGTGCCATCAGTGACCCCGGACGGGATGGCTACACCTTC. This sequence encodes CAISDPGRDGYTF. The chain combines TRBV10-3 with TRBJ1-2; D ambiguous. The CDR3 is made up of 13 amino acids. Germline values: CDR1 ENHRY, CDR2 SYGVKD. Deletions cut 3 bases from V and 6 bases from J, with 11 bases between.

V usage is TRBV19 and J usage is TRBJ1-2; tentatively, D is TRBD1 (6 bases). The CDR3 length is 16 residues. Germline-derived CDR1 and CDR2 are LNHDA and SQIVND (reference sequence). V was clipped by 3 bases and J by 3 bases, with 17 bases between them. CDR3 bases: TGTGCCAGTAGTATGCACAGCAGGGGCCGAGACTATGGCTACACCTTC. As protein: CASSMHSRGRDYGYTF.

The chain joins TRBV7-2 to TRBJ2-5, with D perhaps being TRBD1 or TRBD2 (5 bases each). From germline, CDR1 is SGHTA and CDR2 FQGNSA. Trimming took off 1 base at V and 5 bases at J, with 14 bases between the two ends. The CDR3 covers 15 residues. The DNA of the CDR3 is TGTGCCAGCAGCTTAGTATCGGGGCCGGGGGAGACCCAGTACTTC. Protein product: CASSLVSGPGETQYF.

The chain employs TRBV7-2 and TRBJ1-2, with 7 bases identical to TRBD1. The CDR3 extends over 12 amino acids. Germline loops: CDR1 SGHTA, CDR2 FQGNSA. Trimming took 1 base from V and 13 from J; bases not matched to a gene: 6. The CDR3: CASSLDRQGSTF. As DNA, the CDR3 is TGTGCCAGCAGCTTAGACCGACAGGGTTCCACCTTC.

This clone was found a few times. V gene TRBV6-4 combines with J gene TRBJ1-4, with D perhaps TRBD1 (5 bases). This CDR3 contains 14 residues. V dropped 3 bases and J dropped 0 bases, with 5 bases sitting between them. Germline V gene sequence: CDR1 MRHNA, CDR2 SNTAGT. The CDR3 sequence: CASSETATNEKLFF. The CDR3 coding sequence is TGTGCCAGCAGTGAGACAGCAACTAATGAAAAACTGTTTTTT.

This clone was seen a single time. This chain joins TRBV28 and TRBJ2-1; 7 nucleotides align to TRBD2. J was trimmed by 4 bases and V by 7 bases; bases with no gene match: 19. From germline, CDR1 is MDHEN and CDR2 SYDVKM. The CDR3 is 18 residues long. The chain's CDR3 is CASTVGLFGLAEYNEQFF. The DNA of the CDR3 is TGTGCCAGCACGGTCGGACTTTTCGGGCTAGCGGAATACAATGAGCAGTTCTTC. The whole variable domain, remainder taken from reference TRBV28 and TRBJ2-1, is DVKVTQSSRYLVKRTGEKVFLECVQDMDHENMFWYRQDPGLGLRLIYFSYDVKMKEKGDIPEGYSVSREKKERFSLILESASTNQTSMYLCASTVGLFGLAEYNEQFFGPGTRLTVL.

Of note for this clone: Germline is not matched at one junction end, which may reflect a read error. This chain uses TRBV18 with TRBJ1-5; a possible D gene is TRBD1 (5 bases). Germline V gene data show CDR1 as KGHSH and CDR2 as LQKENI. The CDR3 runs 16 residues. The CDR3 DNA reads TGTGCCAGCTCCCCACGGGAAGGGGATCCCAATCAGCCCCAGCATTTT. Amino acids: CASSPREGDPNQPQHF.

In this sample, this clone turned up a few times. The chain uses TRBV2 and TRBJ1-2; D unclear. Germline assignment: CDR1 SNHLY and CDR2 FYNNEI. Between the trimmed V and J ends, which lost 1 base and 11 bases, there was a span of 5 bases. CDR3 size: 10 residues. The CDR3 protein is CASSEVEYTF. The CDR3 region has the DNA TGTGCCAGCAGTGAAGTCGAGTACACCTTC.

In its sample, this clone was seen once. J is TRBJ1-2 and V is TRBV5-3; unclear D gene. TRBV5-3 is filed as an ORF, its function uncertain. Trimming removed 8 bases from V and 6 bases from J, with 17 bases in between. CDR3 length: 13 amino acids. In DNA form, the CDR3 reads TGTGCCAGCAGACTGGGGTACGGGGATGGCTACACCTTC. Translated, it gives CASRLGYGDGYTF.

The gene calls are TRBV7-2 and TRBJ1-1; D is possibly TRBD1 (5 bases). CDR1 and CDR2 (germline): SGHTA, FQGNSA. Between the trimmed V and J ends, which lost 1 base and 4 bases, there was a span of 10 bases. CDR3 length equals 14 residues. The CDR3 is CASSLEGRGTEAFF. CDR3 in DNA: TGTGCCAGCAGCTTAGAGGGGAGAGGCACTGAAGCTTTCTTT.

The chain is built from TRBV6-6 and TRBJ1-5, with D possibly being TRBD1 (5 bases). Trimming cost V 4 bases and J 0 bases, with 13 bases left between them. Germline values: CDR1 MNHNY, CDR2 SVGAGI (reference sequence). This CDR3 has 16 amino acids. DNA for the CDR3: TGTGCCAGCAGTTTACACAGGAGATATAGCAATCAGCCCCAGCATTTT. Protein: CASSLHRRYSNQPQHF.

In its sample, this clone was seen a few times. This sequence joins TRBV10-3 and TRBJ1-5, with D possibly being TRBD1 (5 bases). V dropped 8 bases and J dropped 3 bases, with 14 bases sitting between them. This CDR3 comprises 14 residues. Germline loops: CDR1 ENHRY, CDR2 SYGVKD. CDR3: CAIGSTGNNQPQHF. The CDR3 DNA is TGTGCCATCGGCTCTACAGGCAACAATCAGCCCCAGCATTTT.